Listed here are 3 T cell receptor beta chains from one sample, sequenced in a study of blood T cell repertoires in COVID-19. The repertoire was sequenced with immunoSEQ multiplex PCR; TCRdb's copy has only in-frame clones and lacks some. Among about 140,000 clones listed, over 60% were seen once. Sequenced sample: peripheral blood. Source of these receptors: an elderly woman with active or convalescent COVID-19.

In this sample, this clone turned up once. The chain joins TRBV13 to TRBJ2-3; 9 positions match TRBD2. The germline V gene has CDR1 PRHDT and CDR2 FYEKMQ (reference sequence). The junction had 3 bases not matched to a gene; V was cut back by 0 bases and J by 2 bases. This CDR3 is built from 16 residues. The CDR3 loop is CASSLGAGGFTDTQYF. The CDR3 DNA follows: TGTGCCAGCAGCTTAGGAGCGGGGGGTTTCACAGATACGCAGTATTTT.

CDR3: CASSYSRTGDYEQYF. The CDR3 DNA reads TGTGCCAGCAGTTACTCGAGGACAGGGGACTACGAGCAGTACTTC. The chain has TRBV6-5 and TRBJ2-7; TRBD1 agrees at 9 bases. V dropped 0 bases and J dropped 3; count of bases not matched to a gene: 3. CDR3 length: 15 amino acids. Germline V gene sequence: CDR1 MNHEY, CDR2 SVGAGI.

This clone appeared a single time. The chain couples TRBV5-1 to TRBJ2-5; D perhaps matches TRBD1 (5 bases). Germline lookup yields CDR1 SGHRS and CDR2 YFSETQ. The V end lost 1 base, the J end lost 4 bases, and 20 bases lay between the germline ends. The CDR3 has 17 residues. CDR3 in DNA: TGCGCCAGCAGCTTGCTGGGGCCTCGTGGGTTTCGAGAGACCCAGTACTTC. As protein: CASSLLGPRGFRETQYF. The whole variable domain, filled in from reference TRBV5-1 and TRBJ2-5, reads KAGVTQTPRYLIKTRGQQVTLSCSPISGHRSVSWYQQTPGQGLQFLFEYFSETQRNKGNFPGRFSGRQFSNSRSEMNVSTLELGDSALYLCASSLLGPRGFRETQYFGPGTRLLVL.